A single sample gave rise to the 8 T cell receptor beta chains below, sequenced in a study of shared clonotypes between healthy human individuals (TCRdb year 2020). The library relied on the immunoSEQ multiplex PCR assay. Here the immuneACCESS table is served through TCRdb, limited to in-frame sequences with V and J called. Missing clones are a known gap in these copies; in checked studies unresolved V genes cover under half, and the rest lacks a known reason. This sample comprises over a million clones, 70% to 80% of them detected only once. The top ten clonotypes cover roughly 0.56% of the sample. Input material: memory CD4+ T cells from PBMCs. Interpreted using the paper, the cell subset or site label stands for: CD45RA-negative fraction. The receptors come from a young man in good health. Some clones in this sample may be carry-over from other donors' samples.

J is TRBJ2-3 and V is TRBV7-9; 7 positions agree with TRBD2. In germline, CDR1 is SEHNR, CDR2 FQNEAQ (reference sequence). The V segment lost 2 bases and the J segment 0 bases; nucleotides outside the gene matches: 2. The CDR3 consists of 15 residues. CDR3 in DNA: TGTGCCAGCAGCTTAAATAGCGGGAGCACAGATACGCAGTATTTT. Amino acids: CASSLNSGSTDTQYF.

CDR3 coding DNA: TGTGCCAGCAGCCCCGACGGTCCTAGTGGAAACACCATATATTTT. Its protein product is CASSPDGPSGNTIYF. The V call is TRBV5-4, the J call TRBJ1-3; D is undetermined. The V end was cut by 4 bases, the J end by 3 bases, with 14 bases between. Germline V gene data show CDR1 as SGHNT and CDR2 as YYREEE (reference sequence). The CDR3 length is 15 residues.

The chain uses TRBV2 and TRBJ1-1; D gene unclear. Germline CDR1 reads SNHLY; CDR2 reads FYNNEI. The V end was cut by 4 bases, the J end by 1 base, with 10 bases between. The CDR3 totals 14 residues. The chain's CDR3 is CASSVSGKNTEAFF. The DNA of the CDR3 is TGTGCCAGCAGTGTGAGTGGGAAGAACACTGAAGCTTTCTTT.

The chain is built from TRBV29-1 and TRBJ2-3; 11 positions match TRBD2. Germline loops: CDR1 SQVTM, CDR2 ANQGSEA. V was clipped by 6 bases and J by 2 bases; unmatched bases: 4. CDR3 length: 14 amino acids. The CDR3 sequence is CSVGTSGATDTQYF. The CDR3 region has the DNA TGCAGCGTGGGGACTAGCGGAGCCACAGATACGCAGTATTTT.

The chain uses TRBV6-5 and TRBJ2-7, with TRBD1 as a possible D gene (6 bases). Trimming pared 7 bases from V and 2 bases from J, leaving 9 bases between. Per the germline V gene, CDR1 is MNHEY and CDR2 is SVGAGI. The length of the CDR3 is 12 residues. The CDR3 sequence: CASKDSTYEQYF. CDR3 DNA: TGTGCCAGCAAGGACAGTACCTACGAGCAGTACTTC.

This clone was seen repeatedly, ten times or more. V gene TRBV10-3 combines with J gene TRBJ1-1; no firm D call. Trimming took off 6 bases at V and 3 bases at J, with 5 bases between the two ends. Germline V gene lookup returns CDR1 ENHRY and CDR2 SYGVKD. The CDR3 is 11 residues long. The CDR3 region has the DNA TGTGCCATCAGGGGGTACACTGAAGCTTTCTTT. Protein sequence: CAIRGYTEAFF.

This clone was counted a few times. Additional DNA sequences in this sample encode the identical CDR3. The chain joins TRBV7-6 to TRBJ1-4; 8 bases are shared with TRBD1. The CDR3 is made up of 15 amino acids. Germline CDR1 and CDR2: SGHVS and FNYEAQ. V lost 5 bases, J lost 3 bases, and 5 bases stayed unmatched. The chain's CDR3 is CASSLRTGPNEKLFF. CDR3 sequence (DNA): TGTGCCAGCAGCCTCAGGACAGGGCCTAATGAAAAACTGTTTTTT.

CDR3 coding DNA: TGTGCCAGCAGCGTAGGTGGGACCCAAACCGAGACCCAGTACTTC. Translated: CASSVGGTQTETQYF. V and J are TRBV9 and TRBJ2-5; D tentatively fits TRBD1 or TRBD2 (5 bases each). V was shortened by 0 bases and J by 5 bases, with 14 bases between the two germline ends. This CDR3 has 15 amino acids. Germline V gives CDR1 SGDLS, CDR2 YYNGEE.